The 28 T cell receptor beta chains presented below share a single source sample, sequenced in a study of cytomegalovirus exposure and HLA in healthy donors. In the PCR, 60 Vbeta and 13 Jbeta primers were used. Using immunoSEQ multiplex PCR, the repertoire was profiled, and TCRdb retains in-frame clones only, with some absent. In the table there are under 200,000 clones, 70% to 80% of which are singletons. Input material: PBMCs. Receptor source: a man between 60 and 75 years old in good health and CMV-seronegative.

This clone was seen only once. The genes are TRBV6-5 and TRBJ1-2; D remains ambiguous. Trimming removed 5 bases from V and 4 bases from J, with 17 bases in between. Germline loops: CDR1 MNHEY, CDR2 SVGAGI. CDR3 size: 15 residues. The CDR3: CASSNDPLLSYGYTF. In DNA, the CDR3 is TGTGCCAGCAGTAACGATCCCCTCCTTAGCTATGGCTACACCTTC.

The V call is TRBV30, the J call TRBJ2-1; D is possibly TRBD2 (5 bases). From germline, CDR1 is GTSNPN and CDR2 SVGIG (reference sequence). Trimming removed 5 bases from V and 2 bases from J, with 16 bases in between. This CDR3 contains 15 residues. DNA for the CDR3: TGTGCCTGGGAGGAACAGAGGAGGCCCTACAATGAGCAGTTCTTC. This sequence encodes CAWEEQRRPYNEQFF.

The genes are TRBV7-2 and TRBJ2-7; TRBD2 agrees at 7 bases. Germline V gene lookup returns CDR1 SGHTA and CDR2 FQGNSA. V gave up 4 bases and J gave up 4 bases; unmatched junction bases: 10. This CDR3 region has 15 residues. The CDR3 loop reads CASSSLADSRYEQYF. DNA for the CDR3: TGTGCCAGCAGCTCTCTAGCGGATTCGCGGTACGAGCAGTACTTC.

In DNA, the CDR3 is TGTGCCAGCAGTCCCGGACTAGCCCAGGGGACCCAGTACTTC. Its protein product is CASSPGLAQGTQYF. The rearrangement uses TRBV6-5 and TRBJ2-5, with 8 nucleotides matching TRBD2. CDR1 is MNHEY, CDR2 SVGAGI, per germline. This CDR3 is 14 amino acids long. The J segment lost 7 bases and the V segment lost 5 bases, leaving 9 bases of the junction unmatched.

This chain joins TRBV9 and TRBJ2-1; tentative D call: TRBD1 (5 bases). Germline CDR1 reads SGDLS; CDR2 reads YYNGEE. The CDR3 covers 14 residues. The germline V and J ends were trimmed by 3 bases and 8 bases, with 15 bases remaining between them. CDR3 coding DNA: TGTGCCAGCAGCGCCTTGAGCAGGGTGCATGAGCAGTTCTTC. Translating it yields CASSALSRVHEQFF.

The V gene is TRBV9, the J gene TRBJ2-3; TRBD1 aligns across 7 bases. The V gene's germline CDR1 is SGDLS and CDR2 YYNGEE. The CDR3 runs 15 residues. The V segment lost 0 bases and the J segment 0 bases; nucleotides outside the gene matches: 1. CDR3: CASSVGQGSTDTQYF. The CDR3 bases are TGTGCCAGCAGCGTAGGACAGGGCAGCACAGATACGCAGTATTTT. Full variable domain (outside the CDR3, taken from reference TRBV9 and TRBJ2-3): DSGVTQTPKHLITATGQRVTLRCSPRSGDLSVYWYQQSLDQGLQFLIQYYNGEERAKGNILERFSAQQFPDLHSELNLSSLELGDSALYFCASSVGQGSTDTQYFGPGTRLTVL.

This clone was seen only a few times. The chain links TRBV28 to TRBJ2-7; D may be TRBD2 (5 bases). Germline V gene lookup returns CDR1 MDHEN and CDR2 SYDVKM. This CDR3 spans 11 amino acids. V lost 10 bases and J lost 7, with 14 bases in between. The CDR3 region is CATEKGLEQYF. In DNA, the CDR3 is TGTGCCACCGAAAAAGGACTGGAGCAGTACTTC.

The V gene is TRBV9, the J gene TRBJ2-1, with 8 bases lining up with TRBD1. Germline V gene lookup returns CDR1 SGDLS and CDR2 YYNGEE. V lost 1 base, J lost 9 bases, and 6 bases stayed unmatched. This CDR3 spans 14 amino acids. The CDR3 spells CASSVQGAMGEQFF. The CDR3 DNA reads TGTGCCAGCAGCGTACAGGGGGCAATGGGTGAGCAGTTCTTC.

This chain links TRBV5-5 with TRBJ2-3; 7 nucleotides line up with TRBD2. Germline V gene lookup returns CDR1 SGHKS and CDR2 YYEKEE (reference sequence). The CDR3 loop spans 16 amino acids. V lost 3 bases and J lost 2; bases outside the gene matches: 9. CDR3 bases: TGTGCCAGCAGCTCCTACTCTAGCGGCTACACAGATACGCAGTATTTT. This encodes CASSSYSSGYTDTQYF.

This chain connects TRBV30 to TRBJ2-1; D might be TRBD2 (7 bases). Trimming pared 3 bases from V and 8 bases from J, leaving 20 bases between. The CDR3 consists of 15 residues. CDR1 is GTSNPN, CDR2 SVGIG, per germline (reference sequence). This CDR3 is CAWRGGGGSGYEQFF. The CDR3 bases are TGTGCCTGGAGAGGTGGGGGCGGGAGTGGCTATGAGCAGTTCTTC.

The J gene is TRBJ1-5, the V gene TRBV27; the D gene is possibly TRBD1 (6 bases). The germline V gene has CDR1 MNHEY and CDR2 SMNVEV (reference sequence). With 4 bases removed from V and 3 bases from J, the gap between germline ends came to 13 bases. The CDR3 is 15 residues long. Written as DNA, the CDR3 is TGTGCCAGCAGTTCATGGGGGCGGGTCAATCAGCCCCAGCATTTT. Translated: CASSSWGRVNQPQHF.

This clone is deemed medium-sized. Other nucleotide sequences in the sample specify the same CDR3. This sequence joins TRBV6-4 and TRBJ2-3; 14 bases are a match to TRBD2. This CDR3 has 15 residues. The V gene end was trimmed by 2 bases and the J gene end by 5 bases; junction bases not matched to a gene: 0. Germline V CDR1 and CDR2: MRHNA, SNTAGT. DNA for the CDR3: TGTGCCAGCAGTGACGGGACTAGCGGGGGAGATACGCAGTATTTT. This gives the protein CASSDGTSGGDTQYF.

The chain links TRBV5-1 to TRBJ2-5, with D possibly matching TRBD1 (5 bases). Trimming pared 0 bases from V and 9 bases from J, leaving 18 bases between. The CDR3 sequence is 15 residues long. Germline CDR1 and CDR2: SGHRS and YFSETQ. The CDR3, as DNA: TGCGCCAGCAGCTTGGGGCAACAGGCCAGTTCGGCCCAGTACTTC. It codes for CASSLGQQASSAQYF.

As DNA, the CDR3 is TGTGCCAGCAGCGGGCCGGGATTGAACACTGAAGCTTTCTTT. It translates to CASSGPGLNTEAFF. This chain connects TRBV5-4 to TRBJ1-1; D call uncertain. Trimming cost V 4 bases and J 0 bases, with 10 bases left between them. Germline CDR1 and CDR2: SGHNT and YYREEE (reference sequence). This CDR3 region has 14 residues.

The rearrangement joins TRBV7-9 to TRBJ1-2; TRBD1 might be the D (5 bases). The CDR3 has 13 amino acids. The germline V and J ends were trimmed by 5 bases and 2 bases, with 9 bases remaining between them. In germline, CDR1 is SEHNR, CDR2 FQNEAQ (reference sequence). CDR3 in amino acids: CASSPDKNYGYTF. For the CDR3, the DNA is TGTGCCAGCAGCCCGGACAAGAACTATGGCTACACCTTC.

The chain employs TRBV5-4 and TRBJ2-5; 11 bases are shared with TRBD2. CDR3 length: 17 amino acids. Germline trimming cut 0 bases from V and 0 bases from J; bases unmatched to any gene: 4. Germline-derived CDR1 and CDR2 are SGHNT and YYREEE (reference sequence). CDR3 sequence: CASSLGLAGRYQETQYF. The CDR3 nucleotides are TGTGCCAGCAGCTTGGGACTAGCGGGGAGGTACCAAGAGACCCAGTACTTC. Complete variable domain (other parts from reference TRBV5-4 and TRBJ2-5): ETGVTQSPTHLIKTRGQQVTLRCSSQSGHNTVSWYQQALGQGPQFIFQYYREEENGRGNFPPRFSGLQFPNYSSELNVNALELDDSALYLCASSLGLAGRYQETQYFGPGTRLLVL.

Details on this clone: One end of the junction fails to match germline, which may point to a read error. J is TRBJ2-7 and V is TRBV10-2; TRBD2 is a possible D gene (6 bases). The CDR3 runs 13 residues. The germline V gene has CDR1 WSHSY and CDR2 SAAADI. CDR3 coding DNA: TGCGCCGGCAGTGTGGGGGGAACCTACGAGCAGTACTTC. This encodes CAGSVGGTYEQYF.

The chain combines TRBV9 with TRBJ2-2; 9 bases are a match to TRBD2. The CDR3 contains 13 residues. Trimming cost V 4 bases and J 8 bases; bases outside gene matches: 3. Germline V gives CDR1 SGDLS, CDR2 YYNGEE. This CDR3 is CASSRAGGGELFF. For the CDR3, the DNA is TGTGCCAGCAGCCGTGCGGGAGGGGGGGAGCTGTTTTTT.

The genes are TRBV5-1 and TRBJ1-1; D is perhaps TRBD1 (6 bases). Trimming took off 4 bases at V and 1 base at J, with 20 bases between the two ends. Germline V gene data show CDR1 as SGHRS and CDR2 as YFSETQ. This CDR3 has 17 amino acids. CDR3: CASSPRTGRDWNTEAFF. The CDR3 region has the DNA TGCGCCAGCAGCCCCAGAACAGGGCGCGATTGGAACACTGAAGCTTTCTTT. Together with reference TRBV5-1 and TRBJ1-1, the CDR3 gives the full variable domain: KAGVTQTPRYLIKTRGQQVTLSCSPISGHRSVSWYQQTPGQGLQFLFEYFSETQRNKGNFPGRFSGRQFSNSRSEMNVSTLELGDSALYLCASSPRTGRDWNTEAFFGQGTRLTVV.

The rearrangement uses TRBV28 and TRBJ1-1, with TRBD1 identical over 9 bases. The junction had 5 bases not matched to a gene; V was cut back by 5 bases and J by 4 bases. Germline CDR1 MDHEN, CDR2 SYDVKM. CDR3 size: 14 residues. This chain's CDR3 is CASSPLTGGTEAFF. DNA of the CDR3: TGTGCCAGCAGTCCACTGACAGGGGGCACTGAAGCTTTCTTT.

This rearrangement joins TRBV2 to TRBJ1-2, with D perhaps matching TRBD1 (6 bases). Germline CDR1 and CDR2: SNHLY and FYNNEI. The germline V and J ends were trimmed by 2 bases and 8 bases, with 9 bases remaining between them. This CDR3 contains 12 residues. DNA for the CDR3: TGTGCCAGCAGTGAACTGACAGGCGGCTACACCTTC. Its translation is CASSELTGGYTF.

The genes are TRBV27 and TRBJ2-1, with TRBD2 identical over 9 bases. The CDR3 extends over 16 amino acids. CDR1 and CDR2 from the germline V gene are MNHEY and SMNVEV (reference sequence). Unmatched junction bases numbered 9, after V lost 3 bases and J lost 6 bases. For the CDR3, the DNA is TGTGCCAGCAGTTTCAGAGGGACTAGCCTGGCCAATGAGCAGTTCTTC. Translation gives CASSFRGTSLANEQFF.

This clone was seen a handful of times. The chain uses TRBV11-2 and TRBJ2-3; perhaps TRBD2 as D (7 bases). Trimming took 6 bases from V and 6 from J, leaving 16 bases between them. Germline CDR1 SGHAT, CDR2 FQNNGV. CDR3 size: 14 residues. CDR3 nucleotides: TGTGCCAGCAGGGTGGAGGGGGGGATGGATACGCAGTATTTT. Translating gives CASRVEGGMDTQYF. The complete variable domain, with remaining parts taken from reference TRBV11-2 and TRBJ2-3, reads EAGVAQSPRYKIIEKRQSVAFWCNPISGHATLYWYQQILGQGPKLLIQFQNNGVVDDSQLPKDRFSAERLKGVDSTLKIQPAKLEDSAVYLCASRVEGGMDTQYFGPGTRLTVL.

V and J are TRBV18 and TRBJ1-1, with TRBD1 matching 7 bases. With 5 bases clipped from V and 5 bases from J, the junction kept 14 bases outside the gene matches. This CDR3 has 16 amino acids. Germline CDR1 and CDR2: KGHSH and LQKENI. The CDR3 loop reads CASSSTQGVGVTEAFF. The CDR3 nucleotides are TGTGCCAGCTCATCAACCCAGGGGGTAGGTGTGACTGAAGCTTTCTTT.

The V and J genes are TRBV11-2 and TRBJ1-2; D not certain. Germline CDR1 is SGHAT and CDR2 is FQNNGV. The CDR3 has 14 residues. Deletions cut 1 base from V and 5 bases from J, with 11 bases between. The CDR3, as DNA: TGTGCCAGCAGCTTAGGTAGCAGCTCTTATGGCTACACCTTC. It specifies CASSLGSSSYGYTF.

This rearrangement joins TRBV7-9 to TRBJ2-1, with TRBD2 matching 10 bases. Germline CDR1 SEHNR, CDR2 FQNEAQ (reference sequence). This CDR3 comprises 18 residues. V gave up 2 bases and J gave up 1 base; unmatched junction bases: 8. In DNA form, the CDR3 reads TGTGCCAGCAGCTTACACCGGGGTAGCGGGAGGTCCTACAATGAGCAGTTCTTC. Its translation: CASSLHRGSGRSYNEQFF.

A single count supports this clone. The chain links TRBV28 to TRBJ2-7; 7 nucleotides align to TRBD2. The germline V gene has CDR1 MDHEN and CDR2 SYDVKM. This CDR3 is built from 14 residues. Trimming took 3 bases from V and 5 from J; bases not matched to a gene: 7. The CDR3 loop is CASSFRGRGDEQYF. The DNA for the CDR3 is TGTGCCAGCAGTTTCAGAGGGAGGGGAGACGAGCAGTACTTC. Complete variable domain (other parts from reference TRBV28 and TRBJ2-7): DVKVTQSSRYLVKRTGEKVFLECVQDMDHENMFWYRQDPGLGLRLIYFSYDVKMKEKGDIPEGYSVSREKKERFSLILESASTNQTSMYLCASSFRGRGDEQYFGPGTRLTVT.

This clone was found once. The CDR3 sequence is CASSDVTMAALHF. The DNA of the CDR3 is TGTGCCAGTAGTGATGTTACTATGGCAGCCCTCCACTTT. The gene calls are TRBV19 and TRBJ1-6; D is unresolved. Germline V gene data show CDR1 as LNHDA and CDR2 as SQIVND (reference sequence). Trimming shortened V by 5 bases and J by 14 bases, and 16 bases separated the two germline ends. The CDR3 runs 13 residues. Drawing the rest from reference TRBV19 and TRBJ1-6, the complete variable domain is DGGITQSPKYLFRKEGQNVTLSCEQNLNHDAMYWYRQDPGQGLRLIYYSQIVNDFQKGDIAEGYSVSREKKESFPLTVTSAQKNPTAFYLCASSDVTMAALHFGNGTRLTVT.